These 9 T cell receptor beta chains originate from one sample sequenced in a study of blood T cells in healthy people across ages. Primers used in a second PCR of about 7 to 12 cycles were a sample-barcoded 5' primer and a J-beta primer mix. TCRdb re-called the 5' RACE reads with MiXCR, one entry per CDR3 protein. In the table there are 580,000 or so distinct CDR3 sequences, around 48% of which are singletons. The specimen sequenced was blood. The receptors originated from a man older than 75 in good health.

This clonotype was recorded a few times. The rearrangement joins TRBV20-1 to TRBJ2-3, with TRBD2 as a possible D gene (6 bases). CDR3 length: 15 residues. Per the germline V gene, CDR1 is DFQATT and CDR2 is SNEGSKA (reference sequence). Trimming stripped 0 bases from V and 4 bases from J, with 14 bases between. CDR3 sequence reads: CSAREATRPADTQYF. The CDR3 nucleotides read TGCAGTGCTAGAGAGGCGACTAGGCCGGCAGATACGCAGTATTTT.

The chain uses TRBV20-1 and TRBJ2-3; 7 bases line up with TRBD2. The V segment lost 5 bases and the J segment 2 bases; nucleotides outside the gene matches: 13. The germline V gene has CDR1 DFQATT and CDR2 SNEGSKA (reference sequence). This CDR3 spans 16 amino acids. The CDR3 protein is CSAPRYRGGNTDTQYF. For the CDR3, the DNA is TGCAGTGCTCCTAGATATCGGGGAGGGAACACAGATACGCAGTATTTT.

The table lists this clonotype with a count of one. The chain carries TRBV7-9 and TRBJ2-2; 8 bases map to TRBD1. The germline gives CDR1 SEHNR, CDR2 FQNEAQ (reference sequence). J was trimmed by 4 bases and V by 6 bases; bases with no gene match: 4. This CDR3 has 14 residues. For the CDR3, the DNA is TGTGCCAGCAGGACGACAGGGGCCACCGGGGAGCTGTTTTTT. Translating gives CASRTTGATGELFF.

The chain combines TRBV7-3 with TRBJ2-5; D is perhaps TRBD1 (6 bases). From germline, CDR1 is SGHTA and CDR2 FQGTGA. Deletions cut 2 bases from V and 11 bases from J, with 18 bases between. The CDR3 has 14 residues. The CDR3 nucleotides read TGTGCCAGCAGCTTAGAGGGACACTACAATGAGCAGTACTTC. Translated: CASSLEGHYNEQYF.

This rearrangement joins TRBV10-3 to TRBJ1-1; D perhaps matches TRBD1 (5 bases). Germline V gene lookup returns CDR1 ENHRY and CDR2 SYGVKD. The CDR3 sequence is 15 residues long. V gave up 10 bases and J gave up 1 base, with 19 bases separating them. The chain's CDR3 is CATTPHGAQNTEAFF. For the CDR3, the DNA is TGTGCCACCACTCCGCACGGGGCCCAGAACACTGAAGCTTTCTTT.

V and J are TRBV20-1 and TRBJ2-1; TRBD2 matches 10 bases. Trimming took 2 bases from V and 7 from J; bases not matched to a gene: 8. This CDR3 contains 15 residues. In germline, CDR1 is DFQATT, CDR2 SNEGSKA (reference sequence). The CDR3 coding sequence is TGCAGTGCTAGAAAAGCAGCGGGAGGGAGGAATGAGCAGTTCTTC. Protein sequence: CSARKAAGGRNEQFF.

With respect to this clonotype: The germline gene is not matched at one end of the junction; a read error may be the cause. The J gene is TRBJ2-2, the V gene TRBV10-3; D possibly corresponds to TRBD2 (6 bases). Germline-derived CDR1 and CDR2 are ENHRY and SYGVKD. This CDR3 region has 12 residues. This chain's CDR3 is CAISGAGGELFF. DNA for the CDR3: TGTGCCATCAGTGGGGCTGGCGGGGAACTGTTTTTT.

The CDR3 region has the DNA TGTGCCAGCAGTTCCATAGCGGGAGCTGCAGATACGCAGTATTTT. Translating gives CASSSIAGAADTQYF. The chain joins TRBV28 to TRBJ2-3; TRBD2 agrees at 9 bases. CDR3 size: 15 residues. J was trimmed by 4 bases and V by 4 bases; bases with no gene match: 6. CDR1 and CDR2 (germline): MDHEN, SYDVKM.

The sample holds many counts of this clonotype. The V call is TRBV7-2, the J call TRBJ2-7; D ambiguous. V dropped 5 bases and J dropped 0 bases, with 11 bases sitting between them. The CDR3 has 14 residues. Germline V gene lookup returns CDR1 SGHTA and CDR2 FQGNSA. The CDR3 sequence: CASSDVRVSYEQYF. In DNA, the CDR3 is TGTGCCAGCAGCGATGTACGGGTCTCCTACGAGCAGTACTTC.